What follows are 18 T cell receptor beta chains derived from one specimen sequenced in a study of yellow fever vaccine responses in identical twins. TCRdb itself ran the RT-PCR reads through MiXCR, one entry per CDR3 protein. The repertoire holds 1,500 or so distinct CDR3 sequences, with more than 90% as singletons. This material consisted of T cells from blood (PBMCs), unsorted or a sorted subset (not recorded which), taken before or after yellow fever vaccination (not recorded which). Receptor source: a woman between 18 and 29 years old who received the yellow fever vaccine.

This chain joins TRBV4-3 and TRBJ2-6; the match to TRBD2 covers 9 bases. V dropped 4 bases and J dropped 0; count of bases not matched to a gene: 1. The germline gives CDR1 LGHNA, CDR2 YSLEER. This CDR3 has 16 amino acids. This CDR3 is CASSPTSGSGANVLTF. The CDR3, as DNA: TGCGCCAGCAGCCCGACTAGCGGCTCTGGGGCCAACGTCCTGACTTTC.

J is TRBJ1-5 and V is TRBV19; no firm D call. CDR1 and CDR2 from the germline V gene are LNHDA and SQIVND (reference sequence). Trimming stripped 7 bases from V and 7 bases from J, with 11 bases between. This CDR3 spans 12 amino acids. CDR3 in amino acids: CASKREAQPQHF. The CDR3 DNA is TGTGCCAGTAAGAGGGAAGCCCAGCCCCAGCATTTT.

The chain employs TRBV7-6 and TRBJ2-7, with D uncertain. Deletions cut 2 bases from V and 1 base from J, with 6 bases between. This CDR3 is built from 13 residues. CDR1 and CDR2 (germline): SGHVS, FNYEAQ. The CDR3 sequence: CASSLSTSYEQYF. As DNA, the CDR3 is TGTGCCAGCAGCTTAAGTACTTCCTACGAGCAGTACTTC.

This clonotype has a handful of counts. The chain is built from TRBV4-2 and TRBJ2-1; D possibly matches TRBD1 or TRBD2 (5 bases each). Trimming took 4 bases from V and 9 from J, leaving 16 bases between them. The CDR3 totals 14 residues. Germline V gives CDR1 LGHNA, CDR2 YNFKEQ. CDR3 nucleotide sequence: TGTGCCAGCAGCCCGGCTCTGGGGGTAGGTGAGCAGTTCTTC. This translates into CASSPALGVGEQFF.

The chain employs TRBV6-2 or TRBV6-3 and TRBJ1-2; possibly TRBD1 for D (5 bases). The CDR3 sequence is 14 residues long. Germline V gene lookup returns CDR1 MNHEY and CDR2 SVGEGT. Trimming took off 2 bases at V and 8 bases at J, with 15 bases between the two ends. The CDR3, as DNA: TGTGCCAGCAGTTACAGGGGTCAGGGTTACGGCTACACCTTC. It codes for CASSYRGQGYGYTF.

A few counts support this clonotype. The chain recombines TRBV4-1 with TRBJ1-2, with unresolved D. Germline CDR1 and CDR2: MGHRA and YSYEKL. V gave up 0 bases and J gave up 1 base, with 9 bases separating them. The CDR3 sequence is 15 residues long. The CDR3 reads CASSQERAYNYGYTF. CDR3 in DNA: TGCGCCAGCAGCCAAGAACGTGCATATAACTATGGCTACACCTTC.

V is TRBV10-2 and J is TRBJ2-3; TRBD2 aligns across 7 bases. The CDR3 contains 17 residues. V shed 6 bases, J shed 0 bases, and the junction held 12 bases outside the gene matches. Germline CDR1 reads WSHSY; CDR2 reads SAAADI. The chain's CDR3 is CASSSIAGATSTDTQYF. CDR3 DNA sequence: TGCGCCAGCAGCTCAATAGCGGGTGCAACTAGCACAGATACGCAGTATTTT.

The chain has TRBV4-1 and TRBJ1-4; 9 bases fit TRBD1. V lost 5 bases and J lost 6; bases outside the gene matches: 7. Germline lookup yields CDR1 MGHRA and CDR2 YSYEKL. CDR3 length equals 15 residues. The CDR3 sequence: CASSGQGPFYEKLFF. The CDR3 nucleotides are TGCGCCAGCAGCGGACAGGGGCCTTTCTATGAAAAACTGTTTTTT.

The chain recombines TRBV21-1 with TRBJ2-7. TRBV21-1 is a documented pseudogene. The CDR3 length is 14 residues. The CDR3 region has the DNA TGTGCCAGCAGCAAAGTTCACAGATCCTACGAGCAGTACTTC. Protein: CASSKVHRSYEQYF.

This chain connects TRBV11-2 to TRBJ2-2, with 10 bases fitting TRBD2. The germline gives CDR1 SGHAT, CDR2 FQNNGV. The CDR3 contains 15 residues. V shed 4 bases, J shed 4 bases, and the junction held 3 bases outside the gene matches. In DNA, the CDR3 is TGTGCCAGCAGCTCCCGGACTAGCGGCACCGGGGAGCTGTTTTTT. Amino acid sequence: CASSSRTSGTGELFF.

The chain is built from TRBV20-1 and TRBJ2-7, with D tentatively TRBD1 (6 bases). V lost 2 bases and J lost 6, with 17 bases in between. Germline V gene lookup returns CDR1 DFQATT and CDR2 SNEGSKA (reference sequence). CDR3 length: 14 amino acids. CDR3 sequence: CSARLTGTVREQYF. CDR3 DNA sequence: TGCAGTGCTAGACTAACAGGGACGGTACGCGAGCAGTACTTC.

The V and J genes are TRBV13 and TRBJ2-7, with TRBD1 identical over 10 bases. V dropped 7 bases and J dropped 3; count of bases not matched to a gene: 6. The germline V gene has CDR1 PRHDT and CDR2 FYEKMQ (reference sequence). This CDR3 spans 14 amino acids. The DNA for the CDR3 is TGTGCCAGCACCCCAGACAGGGGGCTCTACGAGCAGTACTTC. This translates into CASTPDRGLYEQYF.

The chain recombines TRBV4-3 with TRBJ2-2; D is undetermined. The V gene's germline CDR1 is LGHNA and CDR2 YSLEER. V shed 0 bases and J shed 0 bases, with 5 bases lying between them. The CDR3 spans 15 residues. The CDR3, as DNA: TGCGCCAGCAGCCAAGAACCCCCGAACACCGGGGAGCTGTTTTTT. This codes for CASSQEPPNTGELFF.

The rearrangement joins TRBV24-1 to TRBJ2-7, with D unresolved. The CDR3 consists of 14 residues. Trimming cost V 2 bases and J 7 bases, with 14 bases left between them. Germline V lookup: CDR1 KGHDR, CDR2 SFDVKD. The CDR3: CATSDWQGSAEQYF. CDR3 in DNA: TGTGCCACCAGTGATTGGCAAGGTTCTGCGGAGCAGTACTTC.

The rearrangement uses TRBV15 and TRBJ2-7; 10 bases match TRBD2. With V trimmed by 3 bases and J by 4 bases, 6 bases remained unmatched. The germline V gene has CDR1 LNHNV and CDR2 YYDKDF (reference sequence). CDR3 length: 15 residues. Here the CDR3 DNA reads TGTGCCACCAGCAGCATACTAGCGGGGTCTTACGAGCAGTACTTC. It yields the protein CATSSILAGSYEQYF. Combining the CDR3 with reference TRBV15 and TRBJ2-7 gives the whole variable domain DAMVIQNPRYQVTQFGKPVTLSCSQTLNHNVMYWYQQKSSQAPKLLFHYYDKDFNNEADTPDNFQSRRPNTSFCFLDIRSPGLGDTAMYLCATSSILAGSYEQYFGPGTRLTVT.

The CDR3 DNA is TGTGCCAGCAGCGGAGGGACTAGCGGGAGTGGTTACGAGCAGTACTTC. This codes for CASSGGTSGSGYEQYF. The chain is built from TRBV4-2 and TRBJ2-7; TRBD2 aligns across 14 bases. CDR1 is LGHNA, CDR2 YNFKEQ, per germline. V lost 5 bases, J lost 4 bases, and 7 bases stayed unmatched. The length of the CDR3 is 16 residues.

V is TRBV10-1 and J is TRBJ1-5; 7 nucleotides line up with TRBD1. Germline CDR1 is WNHNN and CDR2 is SYGVQD (reference sequence). J gave up 3 bases and V 2 bases, and 10 bases lay outside the gene matches. The CDR3 covers 17 residues. For the CDR3, the DNA is TGCGCCAGCAGTGAGCTCGCCTGGGGGACAGACAATCAGCCCCAGCATTTT. Its protein product is CASSELAWGTDNQPQHF.

The chain is built from TRBV20-1 and TRBJ2-7, with D hard to call. CDR1 and CDR2 (germline): DFQATT, SNEGSKA (reference sequence). Trimming shortened V by 0 bases and J by 2 bases, and 14 bases separated the two germline ends. CDR3 length equals 15 residues. The CDR3: CSARETGSATYEQYF. The CDR3 DNA reads TGCAGTGCTAGAGAAACGGGCAGCGCAACCTACGAGCAGTACTTC.